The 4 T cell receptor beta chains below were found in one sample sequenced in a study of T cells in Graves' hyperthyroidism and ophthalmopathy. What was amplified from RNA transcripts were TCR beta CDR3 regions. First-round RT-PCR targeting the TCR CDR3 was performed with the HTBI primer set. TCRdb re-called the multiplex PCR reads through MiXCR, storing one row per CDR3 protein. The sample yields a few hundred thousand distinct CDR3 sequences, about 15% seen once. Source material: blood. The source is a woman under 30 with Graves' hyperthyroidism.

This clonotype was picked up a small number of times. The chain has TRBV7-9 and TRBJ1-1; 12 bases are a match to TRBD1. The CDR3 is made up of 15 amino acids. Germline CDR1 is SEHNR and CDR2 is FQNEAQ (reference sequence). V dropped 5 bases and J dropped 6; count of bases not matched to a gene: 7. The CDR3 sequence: CASSTGQGAVAEAFF. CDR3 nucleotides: TGTGCCAGCAGCACGGGACAGGGGGCAGTTGCTGAAGCTTTCTTT.

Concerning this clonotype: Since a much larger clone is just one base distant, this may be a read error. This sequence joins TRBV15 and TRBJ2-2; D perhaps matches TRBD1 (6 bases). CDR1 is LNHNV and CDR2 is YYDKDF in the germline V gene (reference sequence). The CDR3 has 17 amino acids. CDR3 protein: CATSGDRTATNTGELFF. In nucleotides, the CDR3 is TGTGCCACCAGCGGAGATAGGACAGCCACGAACACCGGGGAGCTGTTTTTT.

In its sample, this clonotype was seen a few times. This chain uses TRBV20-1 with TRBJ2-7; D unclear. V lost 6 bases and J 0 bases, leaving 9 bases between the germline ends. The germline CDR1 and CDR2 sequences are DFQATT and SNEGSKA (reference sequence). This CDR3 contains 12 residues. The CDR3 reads CSAATPSYEQYV. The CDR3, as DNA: TGCAGTGCCGCCACGCCCTCCTACGAGCAGTACGTC.

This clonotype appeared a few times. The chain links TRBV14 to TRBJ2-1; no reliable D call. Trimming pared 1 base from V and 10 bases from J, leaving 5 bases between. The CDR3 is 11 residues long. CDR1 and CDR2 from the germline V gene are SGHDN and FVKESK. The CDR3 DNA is TGTGCCAGCAGCCAAGGGAGAGAGCAGTTCTTC. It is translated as CASSQGREQFF.